This TCR beta chain appears in the sequencing data of a study of blood T cell repertoires in COVID-19. Germline lookup yields CDR1 SGHNT and CDR2 YYREEE (reference sequence). There are 14 residues in the CDR3. Trimming pared 6 bases from V and 4 bases from J, leaving 14 bases between. Sequencing was performed with immunoSEQ multiplex PCR; in TCRdb, only in-frame clones are kept and a portion is missing. In the table there are 300,000 to 400,000 clones, roughly 85% of which are singletons. The rearrangement links TRBV5-4 to TRBJ1-3; D is unclear. What was sequenced was peripheral blood. The sequence derives from a human donor in a cohort sampled during active COVID-19. The CDR3 spells CASTPGGLGNTIYF. The CDR3, as DNA: TGTGCCAGCACCCCGGGCGGGCTAGGAAACACCATATATTTT.